This entry lists 5 T cell receptor beta chains sequenced from one sample in a study of CD8+ T cells in alopecia areata. RNA extraction and reverse transcription yielded cDNA as sequencing template. Here immunoSEQ multiplex PCR was the method, and the copy in TCRdb shows in-frame clones only, minus some. The sample records just over 150,000 clones, 55% to 75% being singletons. The sample's treatment: oral pan-JAK inhibitor, 5-10 mg twice daily. This sample comprised CD4+ T cells sorted from blood, obtained at week 4, from a patient treated with tofacitinib. The origin of the receptors is a human donor with alopecia areata.

Remarks on this clone: This sample also contains other DNA sequences that code for the same CDR3. The chain joins TRBV7-2 to TRBJ2-1; 10 nucleotides match TRBD1. V lost 5 bases, J lost 7 bases, and 2 bases stayed unmatched. Germline CDR1 and CDR2: SGHTA and FQGNSA. This CDR3 has 13 amino acids. The CDR3 spells CASSPDRGNEQFF. As DNA, the CDR3 is TGTGCCAGCAGCCCGGACAGGGGGAATGAGCAGTTCTTC.

The chain recombines TRBV4-1 with TRBJ2-5; D is uncertain. Looked up from germline, CDR1 is MGHRA and CDR2 is YSYEKL. The CDR3 contains 15 residues. Trimming pared 1 base from V and 7 bases from J, leaving 16 bases between. The CDR3 spells CASSQAGLPLGTQYF. The CDR3 bases are TGCGCCAGCAGCCAAGCTGGTCTCCCTTTAGGGACCCAGTACTTC.

The sample holds a few counts of this clone. The chain uses TRBV6-1 and TRBJ2-7, with a possible D match to TRBD1 (6 bases). This CDR3 is built from 13 residues. V lost 2 bases to trimming and J lost 2 bases, with 7 bases between them. Germline V gene lookup returns CDR1 MNHNS and CDR2 SASEGT. CDR3 coding DNA: TGTGCCAGCAGTGAACGGGACACCTACGAGCAGTACTTC. Its translation is CASSERDTYEQYF.

The chain has TRBV10-3 and TRBJ2-7, with a weak D call TRBD1 (5 bases). CDR1 and CDR2 (germline): ENHRY, SYGVKD. The CDR3 sequence is 15 residues long. The V gene lost 6 bases and the J gene lost 5 bases, with 20 bases spanning the gap. The CDR3 DNA reads as TGTGCCATCAGGGGGAATCAGGGCACCCTCCACGAGCAGTACTTC. Protein sequence: CAIRGNQGTLHEQYF.

The chain employs TRBV29-1 and TRBJ1-2, with a possible D match to TRBD1 (5 bases). The CDR3 covers 12 residues. Germline values: CDR1 SQVTM, CDR2 ANQGSEA. V was clipped by 7 bases and J by 2 bases, with 11 bases between them. The CDR3 protein is CSARQRNYGYTF. CDR3 nucleotide sequence: TGCAGCGCGCGACAGAGAAACTATGGCTACACCTTC.